Sequencing of this T cell receptor (beta chain) was carried out in a study of shared clonotypes between healthy human individuals. J was trimmed by 2 bases and V by 1 base; bases with no gene match: 9. Germline V gene sequence: CDR1 SGHTA, CDR2 FQGTGA. CDR3 length: 19 amino acids. Produced via immunoSEQ multiplex PCR; TCRdb's table is partial and in-frame only. The top ten hold 9% to 12% of the sample, which has 300,000 to 400,000 clones, about 74% seen once. Donors comprised only Caucasian adults living in Nashville, Tennessee. CD4+ cell separation produced CD45RA+ naive and CD45RA-negative memory subsets.

The chain employs TRBV7-3 and TRBJ2-2; 11 bases fit TRBD2. Sequenced sample: memory CD4+ T cells sorted from blood. Subset specified: CD45RA-negative fraction. The origin of this receptor is a man younger than 40 in good health. CDR3 amino acids: CASSLSLVAGGINTGELFF. DNA for the CDR3: TGTGCCAGCAGCTTAAGTCTCGTAGCGGGAGGGATAAACACCGGGGAGCTGTTTTTT.